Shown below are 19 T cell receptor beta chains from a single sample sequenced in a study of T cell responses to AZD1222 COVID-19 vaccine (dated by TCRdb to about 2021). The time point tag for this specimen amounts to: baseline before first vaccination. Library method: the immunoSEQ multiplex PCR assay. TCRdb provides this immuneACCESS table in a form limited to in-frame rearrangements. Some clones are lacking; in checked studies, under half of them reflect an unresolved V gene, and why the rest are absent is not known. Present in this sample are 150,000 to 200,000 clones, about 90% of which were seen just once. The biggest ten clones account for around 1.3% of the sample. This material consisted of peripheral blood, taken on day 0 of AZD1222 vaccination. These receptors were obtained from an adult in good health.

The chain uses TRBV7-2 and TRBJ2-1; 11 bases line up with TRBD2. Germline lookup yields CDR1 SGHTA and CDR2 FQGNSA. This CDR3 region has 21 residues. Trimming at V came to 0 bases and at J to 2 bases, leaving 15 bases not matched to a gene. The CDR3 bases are TGTGCCAGCAGCTTAGCCCTATTAGCGGGAGGGCCTCTGGAAGCCTACAATGAGCAGTTCTTC. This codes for CASSLALLAGGPLEAYNEQFF.

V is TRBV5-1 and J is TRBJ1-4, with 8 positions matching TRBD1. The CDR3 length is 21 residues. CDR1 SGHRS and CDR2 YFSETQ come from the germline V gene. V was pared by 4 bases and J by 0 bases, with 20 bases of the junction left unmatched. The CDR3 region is CASSLLPMTDRGRPTNEKLFF. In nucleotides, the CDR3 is TGCGCCAGCAGCCTCCTCCCAATGACAGACAGGGGCCGACCAACTAATGAAAAACTGTTTTTT.

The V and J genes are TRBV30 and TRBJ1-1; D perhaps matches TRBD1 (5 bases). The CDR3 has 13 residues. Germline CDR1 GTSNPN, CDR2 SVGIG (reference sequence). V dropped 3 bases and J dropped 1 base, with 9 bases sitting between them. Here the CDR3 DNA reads TGTGCCTGGAGGGGACCTCCGAACACTGAAGCTTTCTTT. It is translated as CAWRGPPNTEAFF.

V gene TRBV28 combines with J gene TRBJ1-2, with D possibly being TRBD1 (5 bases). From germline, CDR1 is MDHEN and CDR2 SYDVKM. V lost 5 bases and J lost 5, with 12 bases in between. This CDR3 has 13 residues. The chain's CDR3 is CASSGRVVYGYTF. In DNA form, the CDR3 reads TGTGCCAGCAGTGGCAGGGTTGTTTATGGCTACACCTTC.

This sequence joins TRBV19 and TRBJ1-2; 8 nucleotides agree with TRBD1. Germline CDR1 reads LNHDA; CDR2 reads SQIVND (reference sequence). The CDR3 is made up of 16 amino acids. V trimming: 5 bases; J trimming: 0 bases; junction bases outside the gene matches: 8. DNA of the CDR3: TGTGCCAGTAGTGGGGAGGGACAGGACCCTAACTATGGCTACACCTTC. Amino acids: CASSGEGQDPNYGYTF.

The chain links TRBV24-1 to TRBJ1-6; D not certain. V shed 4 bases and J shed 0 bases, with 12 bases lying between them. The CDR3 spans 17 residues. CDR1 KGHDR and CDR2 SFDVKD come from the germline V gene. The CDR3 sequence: CATSERKQSSYNSPLHF. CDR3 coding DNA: TGTGCCACCAGTGAACGCAAACAGAGCTCCTATAATTCACCCCTCCACTTT.

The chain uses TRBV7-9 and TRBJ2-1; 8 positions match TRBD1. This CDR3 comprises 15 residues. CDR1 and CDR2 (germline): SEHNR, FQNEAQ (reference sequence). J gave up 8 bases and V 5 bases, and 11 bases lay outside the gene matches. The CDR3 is CASSRDGSQGDEQFF. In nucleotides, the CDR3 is TGTGCCAGCAGCCGCGACGGATCACAGGGGGATGAGCAGTTCTTC. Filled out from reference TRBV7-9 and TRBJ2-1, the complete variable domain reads DTGVSQNPRHKITKRGQNVTFRCDPISEHNRLYWYRQTLGQGPEFLTYFQNEAQLEKSRLLSDRFSAERPKGSFSTLEIQRTEQGDSAMYLCASSRDGSQGDEQFFGPGTRLTVL.

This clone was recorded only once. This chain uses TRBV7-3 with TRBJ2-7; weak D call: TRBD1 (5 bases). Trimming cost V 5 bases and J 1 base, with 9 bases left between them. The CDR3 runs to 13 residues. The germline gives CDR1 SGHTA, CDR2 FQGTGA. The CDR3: CASSDDSSYEQYF. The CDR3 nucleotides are TGTGCCAGCAGCGACGACAGTTCCTACGAGCAGTACTTC.

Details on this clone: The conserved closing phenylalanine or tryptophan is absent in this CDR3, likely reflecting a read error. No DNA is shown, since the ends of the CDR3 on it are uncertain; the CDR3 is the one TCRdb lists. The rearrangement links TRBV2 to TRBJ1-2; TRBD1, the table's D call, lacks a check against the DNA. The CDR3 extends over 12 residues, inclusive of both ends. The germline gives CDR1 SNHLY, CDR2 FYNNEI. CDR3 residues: CASPGTGEVSRL.

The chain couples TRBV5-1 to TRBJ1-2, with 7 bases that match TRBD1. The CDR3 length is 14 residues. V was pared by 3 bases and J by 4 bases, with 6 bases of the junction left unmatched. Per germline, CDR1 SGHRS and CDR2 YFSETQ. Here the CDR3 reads CASSSLQGLYGYTF. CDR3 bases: TGCGCCAGCAGCTCCCTACAGGGGCTCTATGGCTACACCTTC. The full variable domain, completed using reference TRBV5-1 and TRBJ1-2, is KAGVTQTPRYLIKTRGQQVTLSCSPISGHRSVSWYQQTPGQGLQFLFEYFSETQRNKGNFPGRFSGRQFSNSRSEMNVSTLELGDSALYLCASSSLQGLYGYTFGSGTRLTVV.

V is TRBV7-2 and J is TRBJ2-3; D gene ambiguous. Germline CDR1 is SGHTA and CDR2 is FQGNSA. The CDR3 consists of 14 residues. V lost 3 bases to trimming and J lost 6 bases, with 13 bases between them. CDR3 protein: CASSFVRTSDTQYF. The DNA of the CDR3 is TGTGCCAGCAGCTTTGTGCGGACCTCGGATACGCAGTATTTT.

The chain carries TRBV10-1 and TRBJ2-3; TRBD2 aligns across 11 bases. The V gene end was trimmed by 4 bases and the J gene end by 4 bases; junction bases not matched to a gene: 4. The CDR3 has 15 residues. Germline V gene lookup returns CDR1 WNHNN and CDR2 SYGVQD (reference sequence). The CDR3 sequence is CASSVTSGGPDTQYF. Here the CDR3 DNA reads TGCGCCAGCAGTGTAACTAGCGGGGGCCCAGATACGCAGTATTTT.

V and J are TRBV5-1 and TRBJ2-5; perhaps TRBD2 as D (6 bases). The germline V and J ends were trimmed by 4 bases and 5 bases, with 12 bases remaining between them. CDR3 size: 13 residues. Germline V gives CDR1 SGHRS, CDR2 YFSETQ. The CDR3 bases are TGCGCCAGCAGCCTGACTAGTTTGGAGACCCAGTACTTC. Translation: CASSLTSLETQYF.

This chain's CDR3 is CASSYSGSYNEQFF. In nucleotides, the CDR3 is TGTGCCAGCAGTTACTCGGGCTCCTACAATGAGCAGTTCTTC. V usage is TRBV6-2 or TRBV6-3 and J usage is TRBJ2-1; D gene uncertain. This CDR3 has 14 amino acids. The germline gives CDR1 MNHEY, CDR2 SVGEGT. V was cut by 0 bases and J by 0 bases, with 3 bases left in between.

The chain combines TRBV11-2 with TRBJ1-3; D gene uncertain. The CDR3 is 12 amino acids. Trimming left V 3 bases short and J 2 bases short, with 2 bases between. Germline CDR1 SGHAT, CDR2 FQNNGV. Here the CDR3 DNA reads TGTGCCAGCAGCTTGACTGGAAACACCATATATTTT. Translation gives CASSLTGNTIYF.

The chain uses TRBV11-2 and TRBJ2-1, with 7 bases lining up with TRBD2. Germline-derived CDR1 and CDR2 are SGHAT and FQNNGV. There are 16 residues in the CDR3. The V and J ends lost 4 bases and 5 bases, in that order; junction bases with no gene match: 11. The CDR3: CASSSLEGGPNNEQFF. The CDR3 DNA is TGTGCCAGCAGCTCTCTAGAGGGAGGGCCTAACAATGAGCAGTTCTTC.

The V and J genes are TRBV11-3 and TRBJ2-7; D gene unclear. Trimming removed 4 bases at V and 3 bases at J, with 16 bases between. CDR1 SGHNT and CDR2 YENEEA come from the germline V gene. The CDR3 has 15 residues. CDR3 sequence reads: CASSSEFPCRYEQYF. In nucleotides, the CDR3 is TGTGCCAGCAGCTCAGAGTTTCCTTGTCGCTACGAGCAGTACTTC.

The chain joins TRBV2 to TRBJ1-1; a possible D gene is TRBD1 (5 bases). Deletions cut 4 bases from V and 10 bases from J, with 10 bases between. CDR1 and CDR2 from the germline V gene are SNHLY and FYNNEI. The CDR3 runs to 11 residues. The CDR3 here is CASSAGRGAFF. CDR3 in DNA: TGTGCCAGCAGTGCCGGAAGGGGAGCTTTCTTT.

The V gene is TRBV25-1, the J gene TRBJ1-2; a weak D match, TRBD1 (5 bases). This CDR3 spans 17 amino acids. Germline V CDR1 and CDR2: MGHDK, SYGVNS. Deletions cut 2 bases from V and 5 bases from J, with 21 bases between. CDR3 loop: CASSEGAALPSLYGYTF. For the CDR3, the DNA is TGTGCCAGCAGTGAAGGGGCAGCTTTACCCTCCCTTTATGGCTACACCTTC.